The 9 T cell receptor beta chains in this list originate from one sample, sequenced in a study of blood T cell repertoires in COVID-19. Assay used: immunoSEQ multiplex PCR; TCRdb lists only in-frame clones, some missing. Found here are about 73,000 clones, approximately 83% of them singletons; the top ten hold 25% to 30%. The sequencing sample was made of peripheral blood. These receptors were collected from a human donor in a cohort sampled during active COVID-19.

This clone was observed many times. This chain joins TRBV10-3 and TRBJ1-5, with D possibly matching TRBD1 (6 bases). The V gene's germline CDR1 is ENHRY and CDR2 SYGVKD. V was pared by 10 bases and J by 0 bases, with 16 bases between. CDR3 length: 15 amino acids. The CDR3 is CATQTGPDSNQPQHF. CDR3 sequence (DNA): TGTGCCACCCAAACAGGGCCCGATAGCAATCAGCCCCAGCATTTT.

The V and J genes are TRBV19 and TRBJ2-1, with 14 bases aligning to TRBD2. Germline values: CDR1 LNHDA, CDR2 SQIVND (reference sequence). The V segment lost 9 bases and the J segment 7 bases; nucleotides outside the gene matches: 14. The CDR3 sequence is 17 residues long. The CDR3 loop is CASQTQAGLAGVNEQFF. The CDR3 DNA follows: TGTGCCAGCCAAACCCAGGCGGGACTAGCGGGGGTGAATGAGCAGTTCTTC.

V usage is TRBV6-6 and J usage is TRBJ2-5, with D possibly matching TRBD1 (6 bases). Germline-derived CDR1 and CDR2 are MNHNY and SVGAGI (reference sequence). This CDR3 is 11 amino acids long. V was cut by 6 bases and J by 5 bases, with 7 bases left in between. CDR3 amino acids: CASRRGETQYF. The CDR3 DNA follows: TGTGCCAGCAGGAGGGGGGAGACCCAGTACTTC.

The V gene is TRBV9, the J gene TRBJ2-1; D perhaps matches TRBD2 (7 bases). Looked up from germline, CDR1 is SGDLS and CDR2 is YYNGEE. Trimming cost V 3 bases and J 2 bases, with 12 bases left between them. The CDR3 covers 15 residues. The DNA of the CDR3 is TGTGCCAGCAGCGCCAAAGGGGGGGCCTACAATGAGCAGTTCTTC. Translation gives CASSAKGGAYNEQFF.

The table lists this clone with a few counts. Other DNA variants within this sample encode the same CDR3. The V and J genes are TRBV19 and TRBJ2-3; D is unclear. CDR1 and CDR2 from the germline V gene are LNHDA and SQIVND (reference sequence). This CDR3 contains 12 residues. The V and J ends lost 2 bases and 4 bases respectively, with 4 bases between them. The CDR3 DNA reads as TGTGCCAGTAGTATAATCGCAGATACGCAGTATTTT. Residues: CASSIIADTQYF.

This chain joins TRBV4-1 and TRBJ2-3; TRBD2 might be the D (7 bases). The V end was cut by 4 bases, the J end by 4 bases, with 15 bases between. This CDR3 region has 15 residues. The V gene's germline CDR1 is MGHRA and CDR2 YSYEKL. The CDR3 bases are TGCGCCAGCAGCCTAGGGGGGGGAGGCCCAGATACGCAGTATTTT. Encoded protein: CASSLGGGGPDTQYF.

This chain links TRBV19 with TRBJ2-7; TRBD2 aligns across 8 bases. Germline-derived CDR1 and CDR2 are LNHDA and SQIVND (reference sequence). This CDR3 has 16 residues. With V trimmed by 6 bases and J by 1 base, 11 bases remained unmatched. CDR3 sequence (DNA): TGTGCCAGTAGGCAACTAGCGGATGCTAAGTCCTACGAGCAGTACTTC. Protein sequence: CASRQLADAKSYEQYF.

The CDR3 region is CASSQVSGRQSYGYTF. CDR3 DNA: TGCGCCAGCAGCCAAGTATCCGGGAGGCAGTCTTACGGCTACACCTTC. This chain links TRBV4-3 with TRBJ1-2; D is unresolved. Germline lookup yields CDR1 LGHNA and CDR2 YSLEER. The V end lost 1 base, the J end lost 8 bases, and 20 bases lay between the germline ends. CDR3 length equals 16 residues.

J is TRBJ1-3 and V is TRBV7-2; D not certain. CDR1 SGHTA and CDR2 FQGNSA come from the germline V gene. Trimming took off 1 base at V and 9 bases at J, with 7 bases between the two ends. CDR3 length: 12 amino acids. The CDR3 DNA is TGTGCCAGCAGCTTAGACTCAGGCACCATATATTTT. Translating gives CASSLDSGTIYF.